The 20 T cell receptor beta chains given below trace back to one sample, sequenced in a study of blood T cell repertoires in COVID-19. Clones were read by immunoSEQ multiplex PCR, and TCRdb kept only the in-frame ones, dropping some. The sample consists of some 210,000 clones, 65% to 85% of them appearing once. Sequenced: peripheral blood. These TCRs come from a man between 50 and 59 years old with active or convalescent COVID-19.

V and J are TRBV29-1 and TRBJ2-3; possibly TRBD2 for D (5 bases). There are 14 residues in the CDR3. V was shortened by 6 bases and J by 3 bases, with 16 bases between the two germline ends. The germline V gene has CDR1 SQVTM and CDR2 ANQGSEA. The CDR3 nucleotides read TGCAGCGTGCGACCGGGATCAACTACAGATACGCAGTATTTT. Protein sequence: CSVRPGSTTDTQYF.

This clone was picked up a small number of times. J is TRBJ1-2 and V is TRBV18; D is uncertain. The CDR3 contains 14 residues. Trimming removed 0 bases from V and 4 bases from J, with 9 bases in between. Germline assignment: CDR1 KGHSH and CDR2 LQKENI. CDR3 amino acids: CASSPPADPYGYTF. Written as DNA, the CDR3 is TGTGCCAGCTCACCACCGGCGGATCCCTATGGCTACACCTTC.

This chain uses TRBV5-1 with TRBJ2-1, with 7 positions matching TRBD2. Germline V gene data show CDR1 as SGHRS and CDR2 as YFSETQ. Unmatched junction bases numbered 0, after V lost 1 base and J lost 2 bases. This CDR3 is 14 amino acids long. This chain's CDR3 is CASSLTSAYNEQFF. Written as DNA, the CDR3 is TGCGCCAGCAGCTTGACTAGCGCCTACAATGAGCAGTTCTTC.

The chain carries TRBV27 and TRBJ2-1; 10 positions agree with TRBD1. The CDR3 is made up of 17 amino acids. V dropped 1 base and J dropped 3; count of bases not matched to a gene: 6. The germline V gene encodes CDR1 MNHEY and CDR2 SMNVEV (reference sequence). The CDR3 DNA sequence: TGTGCCAGCAGTTTATATGGCCGGGACAGGGGCTACAATGAGCAGTTCTTC. Its protein is CASSLYGRDRGYNEQFF.

The chain combines TRBV7-9 with TRBJ1-3; 7 positions agree with TRBD1. Losses at the gene ends were 2 bases for V and 4 bases for J; bases not matched to a gene: 5. Per germline, CDR1 SEHNR and CDR2 FQNEAQ (reference sequence). The CDR3 length is 15 residues. In DNA form, the CDR3 reads TGTGCCAGCAGCTTAATACAGGGGATAGGAAACACCATATATTTT. This gives the protein CASSLIQGIGNTIYF. The variable domain in full, with the rest retrieved from reference TRBV7-9 and TRBJ1-3, is DTGVSQNPRHKITKRGQNVTFRCDPISEHNRLYWYRQTLGQGPEFLTYFQNEAQLEKSRLLSDRFSAERPKGSFSTLEIQRTEQGDSAMYLCASSLIQGIGNTIYFGEGSWLTVV.

This clone was found once. This chain links TRBV7-9 with TRBJ2-1; no reliable D call. V gave up 6 bases and J gave up 0 bases, with 15 bases separating them. CDR1 and CDR2 from the germline V gene are SEHNR and FQNEAQ (reference sequence). The length of the CDR3 is 16 residues. Here the CDR3 reads CASRFPSALSYNEQFF. The CDR3 DNA reads TGTGCCAGCAGGTTCCCGAGCGCTCTCTCCTACAATGAGCAGTTCTTC. The full variable domain, with the rest looked up from reference TRBV7-9 and TRBJ2-1, is DTGVSQNPRHKITKRGQNVTFRCDPISEHNRLYWYRQTLGQGPEFLTYFQNEAQLEKSRLLSDRFSAERPKGSFSTLEIQRTEQGDSAMYLCASRFPSALSYNEQFFGPGTRLTVL.

The chain recombines TRBV5-8 with TRBJ2-1; no reliable D call. The ends were cut back, 6 bases at V and 7 bases at J, with 8 bases in the middle. Germline values: CDR1 SGHTS, CDR2 YDEGEE. This CDR3 is 11 amino acids long. CDR3 coding DNA: TGTGCCAGCACCCCTCCGAATGAGCAGTTCTTC. Protein sequence: CASTPPNEQFF.

The J gene is TRBJ2-7, the V gene TRBV19; the D gene is possibly TRBD1 (5 bases). This CDR3 comprises 13 residues. Trimming removed 3 bases from V and 1 base from J, with 7 bases in between. From germline, CDR1 is LNHDA and CDR2 SQIVND (reference sequence). CDR3 bases: TGTGCCAGTAGTATCCCAGGGTCCTACGAGCAGTACTTC. It translates to CASSIPGSYEQYF. Full variable domain (remainder filled in from reference TRBV19 and TRBJ2-7): DGGITQSPKYLFRKEGQNVTLSCEQNLNHDAMYWYRQDPGQGLRLIYYSQIVNDFQKGDIAEGYSVSREKKESFPLTVTSAQKNPTAFYLCASSIPGSYEQYFGPGTRLTVT.

This clone was counted only a few times. The rearrangement joins TRBV4-1 to TRBJ2-3; 9 bases line up with TRBD2. This CDR3 comprises 15 residues. The V and J ends lost 4 bases and 4 bases, in that order; junction bases with no gene match: 6. CDR1 is MGHRA and CDR2 is YSYEKL in the germline V gene. The CDR3 coding sequence is TGCGCCAGCAGCCGAGAAGCGGGGGGTGCAGATACGCAGTATTTT. It is translated as CASSREAGGADTQYF.

This sequence joins TRBV11-2 and TRBJ2-3, with 7 bases identical to TRBD2. With 2 bases clipped from V and 2 bases from J, the junction kept 13 bases outside the gene matches. This CDR3 is 18 amino acids long. Germline V gene data show CDR1 as SGHAT and CDR2 as FQNNGV. CDR3 nucleotide sequence: TGTGCCAGCAGCTTATTAGGACGGTTGCGGGAGTACACAGATACGCAGTATTTT. The encoded protein is CASSLLGRLREYTDTQYF.

The genes are TRBV29-1 and TRBJ1-2; a weak D match, TRBD1 (5 bases). V was shortened by 1 base and J by 8 bases, with 20 bases between the two germline ends. This CDR3 is built from 15 residues. Germline CDR1 and CDR2: SQVTM and ANQGSEA. CDR3 sequence reads: CSVEVGAGPSRGYTF. CDR3 sequence (DNA): TGCAGCGTTGAAGTGGGAGCGGGACCGAGCCGGGGCTACACCTTC. The full variable domain, in which reference TRBV29-1 and TRBJ1-2 provide the parts outside the CDR3, is SAVISQKPSRDICQRGTSLTIQCQVDSQVTMMFWYRQQPGQSLTLIATANQGSEATYESGFVIDKFPISRPNLTFSTLTVSNMSPEDSSIYLCSVEVGAGPSRGYTFGSGTRLTVV.

Only one count was recorded for this clone. The chain joins TRBV10-2 to TRBJ2-1; 8 bases line up with TRBD2. The CDR3 is 15 residues long. Germline loops: CDR1 WSHSY, CDR2 SAAADI. With V trimmed by 2 bases and J by 0 bases, 0 bases remained unmatched. The CDR3: CASSELAGSYNEQFF. The DNA of the CDR3 is TGCGCCAGCAGTGAGCTAGCGGGCTCCTACAATGAGCAGTTCTTC.

Here the CDR3 reads CASSFPGQLYEQYF. The DNA of the CDR3 is TGTGCCAGCAGTTTCCCAGGACAACTCTACGAGCAGTACTTC. V usage is TRBV27 and J usage is TRBJ2-7; possibly TRBD1 for D (5 bases). Per germline, CDR1 MNHEY and CDR2 SMNVEV (reference sequence). Trimming stripped 3 bases from V and 3 bases from J, with 12 bases between. The CDR3 has 14 residues.

This clone has only a few counts. The chain uses TRBV7-2 and TRBJ1-2; weak D call: TRBD1 (5 bases). Trimming took 0 bases from V and 2 from J, leaving 19 bases between them. From germline, CDR1 is SGHTA and CDR2 FQGNSA. The CDR3 length is 18 residues. For the CDR3, the DNA is TGTGCCAGCAGCTTAGCGAGGGGAGGGAGCGCGGAAAACTATGGCTACACCTTC. Translating it yields CASSLARGGSAENYGYTF.

The chain links TRBV11-2 to TRBJ2-1; 14 bases are shared with TRBD2. CDR1 is SGHAT, CDR2 FQNNGV, per germline. The CDR3 runs to 17 residues. Germline trimming cut 2 bases from V and 7 bases from J; bases unmatched to any gene: 7. The CDR3 here is CASSLRRLAGGLNEQFF. CDR3 sequence (DNA): TGTGCCAGCAGCTTACGACGACTAGCGGGGGGGCTTAATGAGCAGTTCTTC.

The rearrangement links TRBV28 to TRBJ1-2; D unresolved. The V gene's germline CDR1 is MDHEN and CDR2 SYDVKM. CDR3 size: 15 residues. Trimming stripped 1 base from V and 4 bases from J, with 13 bases between. CDR3 residues: CASSLFLRNSYGYTF. The CDR3 DNA is TGTGCCAGCAGTTTATTCCTCAGGAATTCCTATGGCTACACCTTC.

This clone was seen just once. This chain connects TRBV24-1 to TRBJ2-1; D gene uncertain. V shed 1 base and J shed 5 bases, with 11 bases lying between them. Germline loops: CDR1 KGHDR, CDR2 SFDVKD. The CDR3 is made up of 15 amino acids. The CDR3 region has the DNA TGTGCCACCAGTGATTTCAGGTACAGAAACAATGAGCAGTTCTTC. It yields the protein CATSDFRYRNNEQFF.

The V and J genes are TRBV19 and TRBJ2-3; the match to TRBD2 covers 8 bases. Germline V lookup: CDR1 LNHDA, CDR2 SQIVND (reference sequence). The CDR3 runs 14 residues. Trimming at V came to 5 bases and at J to 6 bases, leaving 7 bases not matched to a gene. The CDR3 here is CASSFGGASDTQYF. As DNA, the CDR3 is TGTGCCAGTAGTTTCGGGGGGGCGAGTGATACGCAGTATTTT.

The chain links TRBV28 to TRBJ2-3; D possibly corresponds to TRBD2 (6 bases). V lost 5 bases, J lost 2 bases, and 11 bases lay in between. The CDR3 loop spans 14 amino acids. Germline loops: CDR1 MDHEN, CDR2 SYDVKM. As DNA, the CDR3 is TGTGCCAGCAGTCGGCGGGGTCTCACAGATACGCAGTATTTT. The encoded protein is CASSRRGLTDTQYF.

V is TRBV5-6 and J is TRBJ1-1; D gene unclear. The V end was cut by 0 bases, the J end by 0 bases, with 12 bases between. In germline, CDR1 is SGHDT, CDR2 YYEEEE. This CDR3 contains 16 residues. This CDR3 is CASSLAGIGMNTEAFF. The CDR3 region has the DNA TGTGCCAGCAGCTTGGCGGGAATCGGGATGAACACTGAAGCTTTCTTT.